These T cell receptor beta chains were read from a single sample in a study of spatial heterogeneity in lung cancer. TCRdb ran MiXCR on the 5' RACE reads and lists one entry per CDR3 protein. The sample records roughly 120,000 distinct CDR3 sequences, 10% to 15% being singletons. The source was PBMCs, collected at follow-up. The receptors were sampled from a male donor with early-stage non-small cell lung cancer. Each CDR3 is given with its conserved first and last residue. The order of the fields is D gene, clone size, V gene, CDR3 length, J gene, CDR3 DNA, CDR3 protein. The D gene is left open where the match is weak. Clone sizes are given selectively: once, few, many, or a class where the clone is expanded.

D gene: -
clone size: -
V gene: TRBV5-1
CDR3 length: 14
J gene: TRBJ2-5
CDR3 DNA: TGCGCCAGCAGCTTCCTAGATCCGGTAGAGACCCAGTACTTC
CDR3 protein: CASSFLDPVETQYF

D gene: TRBD2
clone size: many
V gene: TRBV20-1
CDR3 length: 16
J gene: TRBJ2-1
CDR3 DNA: TGCAGTGCTAGAGACCTAACTAGCGGGCGGGTCGATGAGCAGTTCTTC
CDR3 protein: CSARDLTSGRVDEQFF

D gene: -
clone size: many
V gene: TRBV5-1
CDR3 length: 15
J gene: TRBJ2-1
CDR3 DNA: TGCGCCAGCAGCTTGGGGTGGGGCGAATACAATGAGCAGTTCTTC
CDR3 protein: CASSLGWGEYNEQFF

D gene: -
clone size: -
V gene: TRBV6-5
CDR3 length: 13
J gene: TRBJ1-1
CDR3 DNA: TGTGCCAGCAGTTACATTTCAGGCACTGAAGCTTTCTTT
CDR3 protein: CASSYISGTEAFF

D gene: -
clone size: -
V gene: TRBV28
CDR3 length: 15
J gene: TRBJ2-3
CDR3 DNA: TGTGCCAGCAGTTCGAAAATCGACTTCACAGATACGCAGTATTTT
CDR3 protein: CASSSKIDFTDTQYF

D gene: -
clone size: -
V gene: TRBV19
CDR3 length: 19
J gene: TRBJ2-3
CDR3 DNA: TGTGCCAGTAGTTCCCCACTGAGCAAACAGGGTACTAGCACAGATACGCAGTATTTT
CDR3 protein: CASSSPLSKQGTSTDTQYF

D gene: -
clone size: -
V gene: TRBV10-1
CDR3 length: 13
J gene: TRBJ1-1
CDR3 DNA: TGCGCCACACGCTTGGGTTCGAACACTGAAGCTTTCTTT
CDR3 protein: CATRLGSNTEAFF

D gene: -
clone size: many
V gene: TRBV27
CDR3 length: 14
J gene: TRBJ2-5
CDR3 DNA: TGTGCCAGCAGTTGGGCGGGGTCGCAAGAGACCCAGTACTTC
CDR3 protein: CASSWAGSQETQYF

D gene: -
clone size: few
V gene: TRBV15
CDR3 length: 13
J gene: TRBJ2-5
CDR3 DNA: TGTGCCACCAGCAGAGCCTTCGAAGAGACCCAGTACTTC
CDR3 protein: CATSRAFEETQYF

D gene: TRBD2
clone size: many
V gene: TRBV20-1
CDR3 length: 15
J gene: TRBJ2-7
CDR3 DNA: TGCAGTGCTAGAGATCTAGCGGGGGGGCCCGGCGAGCAGTACTTC
CDR3 protein: CSARDLAGGPGEQYF

D gene: TRBD2
clone size: few
V gene: TRBV20-1
CDR3 length: 15
J gene: TRBJ2-1
CDR3 DNA: TGCAGTGCCAGCCCCAGCGGGAGCTCCTACAATGAGCAGTTCTTC
CDR3 protein: CSASPSGSSYNEQFF

D gene: -
clone size: few
V gene: TRBV6-5
CDR3 length: 14
J gene: TRBJ1-2
CDR3 DNA: TGTGCCAGCAGTTACTGGGCAGGGTCCCATGACTACACCTTC
CDR3 protein: CASSYWAGSHDYTF

D gene: TRBD1
clone size: -
V gene: TRBV6-1
CDR3 length: 15
J gene: TRBJ1-6
CDR3 DNA: TGTGCCAGCAGTGAATCGAGACAGGGTGGCTCACCCCTCCACTTT
CDR3 protein: CASSESRQGGSPLHF

D gene: -
clone size: few
V gene: TRBV20-1
CDR3 length: 11
J gene: TRBJ2-5
CDR3 DNA: TGCAGTGCTAGAGTTGGTGAGACCCAGTACTTC
CDR3 protein: CSARVGETQYF

D gene: -
clone size: few
V gene: TRBV20-1
CDR3 length: 16
J gene: TRBJ1-5
CDR3 DNA: TGCAGTGCTAGAGAAGGGGCCAGTCTTAGCGGGCAGCCCCAGCATTTT
CDR3 protein: CSAREGASLSGQPQHF

D gene: -
clone size: -
V gene: TRBV7-8
CDR3 length: 14
J gene: TRBJ1-5
CDR3 DNA: TGTGCCAGCAGTCCTATTCTGGGGCCTGAGCCCCAGCATTTT
CDR3 protein: CASSPILGPEPQHF

D gene: TRBD1
clone size: few
V gene: TRBV20-1
CDR3 length: 14
J gene: TRBJ2-7
CDR3 DNA: TGCAGTGCTAGCCAAGGGACAGGGGAAATCGAGCAGTACTTC
CDR3 protein: CSASQGTGEIEQYF